This TCR beta chain was retrieved from a study of T cells in Graves' hyperthyroidism and ophthalmopathy. For the study at large: Sampling of peripheral blood happened at initial diagnosis, prior to any treatment.

This clonotype was recorded a few times. Researchers took RNA transcripts and amplified the TCR beta CDR3 regions from them. The HTBI set primed first-round TCR CDR3 RT-PCR. TCRdb independently ran MiXCR on the multiplex PCR reads; one entry per CDR3 protein. The repertoire holds 600,000 to 850,000 distinct CDR3 sequences, with under 20% as singletons. The CDR3 is 13 residues long. CDR1 and CDR2 (germline): SGHDT, YYEEEE. With 7 bases removed from V and 3 bases from J, the gap between germline ends came to 13 bases. Sequenced input: blood. V and J are TRBV5-6 and TRBJ1-2; D possibly corresponds to TRBD1 (5 bases). The sequence derives from a woman aged 45-59 years with Graves' hyperthyroidism that later progressed to Graves' ophthalmopathy. This CDR3 is CASWTLGDYGYTF. The CDR3 bases are TGTGCCAGCTGGACACTCGGGGACTATGGCTACACCTTC.